A single sample gave rise to the 6 T cell receptor beta chains below, sequenced in a study of T-cell reconstitution after alpha-beta-depleted transplantation in children. Unique molecular identifiers were incorporated during preparation of the TCRbeta library. TCRdb reprocessed the PCR reads via MiXCR and lists one record per CDR3 protein. The table has about half a million distinct CDR3 sequences, around 13% seen once. This sample comprised PBMCs from the stem cell graft donor, obtained from the stem cell graft. All receptors come from a human donor who donated a stem cell graft to a child with combined immunodeficiency.

This clonotype was recorded many times. V and J are TRBV29-1 and TRBJ1-5; D might be TRBD1 (5 bases). The CDR3 contains 15 residues. The ends were cut back, 7 bases at V and 3 bases at J, with 19 bases in the middle. Germline loops: CDR1 SQVTM, CDR2 ANQGSEA. CDR3 DNA sequence: TGCAGCGCGAAACTGGGGGTCGGGAACAATCAGCCCCAGCATTTT. This translates into CSAKLGVGNNQPQHF.

V usage is TRBV7-9 and J usage is TRBJ2-1; 10 bases agree with TRBD2. This CDR3 has 14 amino acids. V lost 5 bases, J lost 9 bases, and 7 bases stayed unmatched. Germline V CDR1 and CDR2: SEHNR, FQNEAQ (reference sequence). The CDR3 bases are TGTGCCAGCAGCGGCATCCTAGCGGGAGTTGAGCAGTTCTTC. The encoded protein is CASSGILAGVEQFF. The full variable domain, its missing parts supplied by reference TRBV7-9 and TRBJ2-1, is DTGVSQNPRHKITKRGQNVTFRCDPISEHNRLYWYRQTLGQGPEFLTYFQNEAQLEKSRLLSDRFSAERPKGSFSTLEIQRTEQGDSAMYLCASSGILAGVEQFFGPGTRLTVL.

This clonotype has a handful of counts. This chain uses TRBV27 with TRBJ1-6; no clear D gene. From germline, CDR1 is MNHEY and CDR2 SMNVEV (reference sequence). This CDR3 region has 15 residues. V was pared by 5 bases and J by 3 bases, with 11 bases between. In nucleotides, the CDR3 is TGTGCCAGCAGTCAAAATACGGACTATAATTCACCCCTCCACTTT. It is translated as CASSQNTDYNSPLHF.

This clonotype was seen a few times. The gene calls are TRBV7-9 and TRBJ2-5, with D tentatively TRBD1 (8 bases). This CDR3 is 15 amino acids long. Per the germline V gene, CDR1 is SEHNR and CDR2 is FQNEAQ (reference sequence). The V end was cut by 5 bases, the J end by 9 bases, with 22 bases between. The CDR3 region has the DNA TGTGCCAGCAGCCTAAGACAGGGGAGGGAAGGGGCCCAGTACTTC. It encodes CASSLRQGREGAQYF.

The J gene is TRBJ2-1, the V gene TRBV20-1; D call uncertain. CDR1 is DFQATT, CDR2 SNEGSKA, per germline (reference sequence). V dropped 1 base and J dropped 10 bases, with 5 bases sitting between them. There are 10 residues in the CDR3. CDR3 in DNA: TGCAGTGCTAGAGTCAGGGAGCAGTTCTTC. Its protein product is CSARVREQFF.

The table lists this clonotype with a few counts. CDR3 in DNA: TGTGCCAGCAGTCTACCATCCGACGTTGAGGGTGCGTTGAACACCGGGGAGCTGTTTTTT. This encodes CASSLPSDVEGALNTGELFF. The V gene is TRBV12-3 or TRBV12-4, the J gene TRBJ2-2; D perhaps matches TRBD2 (5 bases). CDR3 length equals 20 residues. Trimming cost V 5 bases and J 1 base, with 26 bases left between them.